Listed below are T cell receptor beta chains from one sample, sequenced in a study of T cell repertoires in aging, cancer and after chemotherapy. TCRdb independently ran MiXCR on the multiplex PCR reads; one entry per CDR3 protein. Here the sample spans 6,500 or so distinct CDR3 sequences, roughly a third being singletons. The source material was blood. All receptors come from a human donor with a blood cancer. The CDR3 runs from the conserved cysteine through the conserved F or W. The D gene is left open where the match is weak. Only part of the rows carry a size: once, few, many, or a class if the clone is expanded.

clone size	V gene	D gene	J gene	CDR3 DNA	CDR3 protein
.	TRBV12-3/TRBV12-4	TRBD1	TRBJ2-1	TGTGCCAGCAACCCCGGACAGGACCACCACCACGACGAGCAGTTCTTC	CASNPGQDHHHDEQFF
medium-sized	TRBV27	.	TRBJ2-7	TGTGCCAGCAGTCGCGACACAACGACCTACGAGCAGTACTTC	CASSRDTTTYEQYF
.	TRBV6-1	TRBD1	TRBJ1-1	TGTGCCAGCAGCACGGGGACAGGCACTGAAGCTTTCTTT	CASSTGTGTEAFF
.	TRBV12-3/TRBV12-4	.	TRBJ1-5	TGTGCCAGCAGTTTGGGACACAATCAGCCCCAGCATTTT	CASSLGHNQPQHF
.	TRBV6-4	.	TRBJ2-2	TGTGCCAGCAGTGACGGGGAGGAAAACGGGGAGCTGTGTTTT	CASSDGEENGELCF
.	TRBV7-9	.	TRBJ1-3	TGTGCCAGCAGCTTGAAGGGGTCTGGAAACACCATATATTTT	CASSLKGSGNTIYF
few	TRBV6-1	.	TRBJ2-7	TGTGCCAGCAGTGAAATGGTACAGAGAGGTAGCGAGCAGTACTTC	CASSEMVQRGSEQYF
.	TRBV5-1	.	TRBJ2-5	TGCGCCAGCAGCTCGTTTTTGGGAGAGACCCAGTACTTC	CASSSFLGETQYF
.	TRBV4-1	.	TRBJ1-2	TGTGCCAGCAGCCAAGAAGGAGGGGCTAACTATGGCTACACCTTC	CASSQEGGANYGYTF
.	TRBV6-6	.	TRBJ2-5	TGTGCCTGCAGTCGAGGTGGGGAGACCCAGTACTTC	CACSRGGETQYF
.	TRBV5-1	.	TRBJ2-1	TGCGCCAGCAGCCCCACTAAGCCTGACAATGAGCAGTTCTTC	CASSPTKPDNEQFF
.	TRBV5-4	TRBD1	TRBJ1-2	TGTGCCAGCAGCCACAGGACAGGGAGTTTGCGGGGCTACACCTTC	CASSHRTGSLRGYTF
few	TRBV4-2	.	TRBJ1-1	TGTGCCAGCAGCCAAGAGGGGGCGGCCACTGAAGCTTTCTTT	CASSQEGAATEAFF
.	TRBV19	TRBD2	TRBJ2-7	TGTGCCAGTAGTATAAGGGAGGGTACGTACGAGCAGTACTTC	CASSIREGTYEQYF
.	TRBV12-3/TRBV12-4	TRBD2	TRBJ2-5	TGCGCCAGCAGCCGTGGGGGGGGACGCACCCAGTACTTC	CASSRGGGRTQYF
few	TRBV5-4	.	TRBJ2-7	TGTGCCAGCAGCTTAAAGCAGGGGCTATACGAGCAGTACTTC	CASSLKQGLYEQYF
medium-sized	TRBV6-5	TRBD2	TRBJ2-1	TGTGCCAGCAGCCGACTAGCGGGAGGGCCAGGGGAGCAGTTCTTC	CASSRLAGGPGEQFF
once	TRBV28	.	TRBJ2-2	TGTGCCAGCGGACAAACGGGACACCGGAACACCGGGGAGCTGTTTTTT	CASGQTGHRNTGELFF
.	TRBV27	.	TRBJ2-7	TGTGCCAGCGCGACTCGGGGCTCCGACTACGAGCAGTACTTC	CASATRGSDYEQYF
.	TRBV6-2/TRBV6-3	.	TRBJ2-7	TGTGCCGGCAGTCCCCTGGGAGCCGGGGACGAGCAGTACTTC	CAGSPLGAGDEQYF
.	TRBV5-6	.	TRBJ1-2	TGTGCCAGCAGCTTGGCCGGGGTGACCTATGGCTACACCTTC	CASSLAGVTYGYTF
few	TRBV18	.	TRBJ2-6	TGTGCCAGCTCAGTCGGAACTTCTGGGGCCAACGTCCTGACTTTC	CASSVGTSGANVLTF
medium-sized	TRBV19	.	TRBJ1-2	TGTGCCAGTAGTATAATGAGTGGCTACACCTTC	CASSIMSGYTF
few	TRBV6-5	TRBD1	TRBJ1-1	TGTGCCAGCAGTTACCTTGGGACAGGCACGCTCTCCCTGACTGAAGCTTTCTTT	CASSYLGTGTLSLTEAFF
few	TRBV27	TRBD1	TRBJ1-2	TGTGCCAGCCCAAACAGGGGATATGACTATGGCTACACCTTC	CASPNRGYDYGYTF
.	TRBV20-1	.	TRBJ2-7	TGCAGTGCTACCTCGGACAACCTCTACGAGCAGTACTTC	CSATSDNLYEQYF
medium-sized	TRBV29-1	TRBD1	TRBJ2-7	TGCAGCGTTGAGGGACAGGGGGCCGAGCAGTACTTC	CSVEGQGAEQYF
medium-sized	TRBV30	.	TRBJ1-2	TGTGCCTGGGGTCCGAGGGCCCATGGCTACACCTTC	CAWGPRAHGYTF
.	TRBV5-4	.	TRBJ2-1	TGTGCCAGCAGCTTGGGGGGGAATGAGCAGTTCTTC	CASSLGGNEQFF